This T cell receptor beta chain emerged from a study of OX40 agonist ivuxolimab in advanced cancers. Study-level background: Dose-escalation cases comprised hepatocellular carcinoma, melanoma, renal cell or head and neck cancer. Partial response was recorded in three patients: one hepatocellular carcinoma and two cutaneous melanoma cases.

On cycle 4 day 1 and cycle 7 day 1, as well as at baseline, blood was sampled. A note on this clone: The antigen is undetermined.

Study-level findings and limits: There were, on average, more expanded clones in CD8+ T cells than in CD4+.

CDR1 is SGHTA, CDR2 FQGNSA, per germline. J was trimmed by 0 bases and V by 5 bases; bases with no gene match: 12. The CDR3 sequence is 17 residues long. Sequenced by immunoSEQ multiplex PCR; TCRdb stores in-frame clones only, minus some. The table lists about 100,000 clones, about nine tenths of them singletons. The sequence came from an adult with an advanced solid tumor such as melanoma, head and neck, liver or kidney cancer. The specimen was CD4+ or CD8+ T cells sorted from blood, collected in a trial of the OX40 agonist ivuxolimab. The rearrangement uses TRBV7-2 and TRBJ2-7, with TRBD2 matching over 8 bases. The CDR3 DNA is TGTGCCAGCAGCGTGCGACTAGCGCAATCGCCCTCCTACGAGCAGTACTTC. Encoded protein: CASSVRLAQSPSYEQYF.